The 9 T cell receptor beta chains below were found in one sample sequenced in a study of blood T cell repertoires in COVID-19. This table comes from immunoSEQ multiplex PCR, and its TCRdb copy is limited to in-frame clones, with some not included. Here the sample spans under 200,000 clones, 75% to 90% being singletons. The specimen was PBMCs or T cells enriched from blood (not recorded which). These receptors were taken from a woman between 50 and 59 years old who had recovered from COVID-19.

CDR3 DNA sequence: TGTGCCAGCAGTTGGCCCCCCGGACAGGGTTGGACCGGGGAGCTGTTTTTT. Its translation is CASSWPPGQGWTGELFF. The rearrangement joins TRBV27 to TRBJ2-2, with 8 bases fitting TRBD1. The CDR3 has 17 amino acids. Germline V CDR1 and CDR2: MNHEY, SMNVEV (reference sequence). V shed 4 bases and J 5 bases; nucleotides not matched to a gene: 12.

This chain uses TRBV7-9 with TRBJ2-4; weak D call: TRBD2 (6 bases). This CDR3 has 16 amino acids. V was cut by 1 base and J by 2 bases, with 12 bases left in between. Germline V gene lookup returns CDR1 SEHNR and CDR2 FQNEAQ (reference sequence). Here the CDR3 reads CASSLEGGKTKNIQYF. In nucleotides, the CDR3 is TGTGCCAGCAGCTTAGAAGGAGGGAAAACCAAAAACATTCAGTACTTC.

The chain couples TRBV9 to TRBJ2-3, with D unresolved. Trimming took 0 bases from V and 8 from J, leaving 7 bases between them. The CDR3 runs to 12 residues. Germline V gene sequence: CDR1 SGDLS, CDR2 YYNGEE. DNA for the CDR3: TGTGCCAGCAGCGTAGTCGGAGCTACGCAGTATTTT. Amino acid sequence: CASSVVGATQYF.

The chain couples TRBV5-1 to TRBJ2-2; D possibly corresponds to TRBD1 (6 bases). The ends were cut back, 0 bases at V and 5 bases at J, with 14 bases in the middle. From germline, CDR1 is SGHRS and CDR2 YFSETQ. The length of the CDR3 is 16 residues. The CDR3 DNA reads TGCGCCAGCAGCTTGGGGGGGCTCCTTAGAACCGGGGAGCTGTTTTTT. Amino acids: CASSLGGLLRTGELFF. Full variable domain (rest looked up from reference TRBV5-1 and TRBJ2-2): KAGVTQTPRYLIKTRGQQVTLSCSPISGHRSVSWYQQTPGQGLQFLFEYFSETQRNKGNFPGRFSGRQFSNSRSEMNVSTLELGDSALYLCASSLGGLLRTGELFFGEGSRLTVL.

The rearrangement links TRBV28 to TRBJ1-5; D not certain. Trimming took off 2 bases at V and 1 base at J, with 12 bases between the two ends. The CDR3 has 16 amino acids. CDR1 is MDHEN, CDR2 SYDVKM, per germline. The CDR3 reads CASSLLGGGSNQPQHF. The DNA of the CDR3 is TGTGCCAGCAGTTTACTCGGTGGAGGGAGCAATCAGCCCCAGCATTTT.

The chain links TRBV5-4 to TRBJ2-2, with 15 bases fitting TRBD2. V was pared by 2 bases and J by 0 bases, with 8 bases of the junction left unmatched. The CDR3 sequence is 20 residues long. Germline V gene data show CDR1 as SGHNT and CDR2 as YYREEE (reference sequence). The CDR3 nucleotides are TGTGCCAGCAGCTTTCACCCCGGGACTAGCGGGGGGTCGAACACCGGGGAGCTGTTTTTT. This gives the protein CASSFHPGTSGGSNTGELFF.

This sequence joins TRBV7-3 and TRBJ1-6; D possibly corresponds to TRBD1 (6 bases). The CDR3 totals 18 residues. Deletions cut 0 bases from V and 6 bases from J, with 18 bases between. Germline loops: CDR1 SGHTA, CDR2 FQGTGA. The CDR3: CASSLTRDITVPNSPLHF. CDR3 coding DNA: TGTGCCAGCAGCTTAACCCGGGACATAACAGTCCCTAATTCACCCCTCCACTTT.

The chain couples TRBV19 to TRBJ2-4, with TRBD1 matching 8 bases. V was clipped by 6 bases and J by 2 bases; unmatched bases: 6. The CDR3 extends over 15 amino acids. CDR1 is LNHDA and CDR2 is SQIVND in the germline V gene (reference sequence). The CDR3 nucleotides read TGTGCCAGTAGCTTGGACAGGGCGTCCAAAAACATTCAGTACTTC. Protein sequence: CASSLDRASKNIQYF.

This clone was detected a few times. The chain recombines TRBV6-1 with TRBJ2-7, with D unresolved. Looked up from germline, CDR1 is MNHNS and CDR2 is SASEGT. The ends were cut back, 2 bases at V and 1 base at J, with 12 bases in the middle. The CDR3 spans 15 residues. As DNA, the CDR3 is TGTGCCAGCAGTGAATCACGGGTTCAGTCCTACGAGCAGTACGTC. This translates into CASSESRVQSYEQYV.